Detailed here is one T cell receptor (beta chain). These data come from a study of blood T cell repertoires in COVID-19. V shed 1 base and J shed 8 bases, with 18 bases lying between them. Germline CDR1 and CDR2: LGHNA and YNFKEQ. The CDR3 spans 16 residues. Clones were sequenced by immunoSEQ multiplex PCR, and TCRdb holds only the in-frame ones, with some missing. This table has over 100,000 clones, about 85% appearing once. Sample: peripheral blood. The TCR originated in a woman in her forties or fifties with COVID-19, enrolled during active disease. The genes are TRBV4-2 and TRBJ2-1; D gene uncertain. The CDR3 region is CASSQVVGLFLHEQFF. CDR3 in DNA: TGTGCCAGCAGCCAAGTAGTGGGCTTGTTCCTCCATGAGCAGTTCTTC.